The 26 T cell receptor beta chains below all came from one sample that was sequenced in a study of Ad26.COV2.S vaccination and SARS-CoV-2 variants. Treatment defined: 15 to 20 received Ad26.COV2.S at low or high dose, single or two shots; about 5 received placebo; per-sample allocation not given. On day 63 after the first injection, vaccine and placebo recipients gave samples. Clones were read by immunoSEQ multiplex PCR, and TCRdb kept only the in-frame ones, dropping some. The sample holds about 450,000 clones, nearly 90% seen once. Sequencing was performed on peripheral blood, taken in a trial of Ad26.COV2.S vaccine versus placebo. These TCRs come from a person aged 18-65 years who received the Ad26.COV2.S COVID-19 vaccine or a placebo.

V usage is TRBV3-1 (or the pseudogene TRBV3-2) and J usage is TRBJ2-5; D possibly corresponds to TRBD2 (6 bases). Germline V lookup: CDR1 LGHDT, CDR2 YNNKEL (reference sequence). The CDR3 spans 17 residues. Trimming pared 4 bases from V and 4 bases from J, leaving 22 bases between. CDR3 loop: CASSPFPPGLARETQYF. CDR3 DNA: TGTGCCAGCAGCCCATTCCCCCCCGGGCTAGCGAGAGAGACCCAGTACTTC.

The chain couples TRBV2 to TRBJ1-5, with 7 bases matching TRBD1. CDR3 length: 14 residues. Trimming cost V 5 bases and J 5 bases; bases outside gene matches: 6. Looked up from germline, CDR1 is SNHLY and CDR2 is FYNNEI. CDR3 in amino acids: CASSRDSPHQPQHF. The CDR3 bases are TGTGCCAGCAGTCGGGACAGTCCTCATCAGCCCCAGCATTTT. The full variable domain, its missing parts supplied by reference TRBV2 and TRBJ1-5, is EPEVTQTPSHQVTQMGQEVILRCVPISNHLYFYWYRQILGQKVEFLVSFYNNEISEKSEIFDDQFSVERPDGSNFTLKIRSTKLEDSAMYFCASSRDSPHQPQHFGDGTRLSIL.

The V call is TRBV5-6, the J call TRBJ2-3; D is undetermined. The germline V and J ends were trimmed by 0 bases and 6 bases, with 11 bases remaining between them. CDR1 and CDR2 (germline): SGHDT, YYEEEE. This CDR3 has 14 amino acids. Here the CDR3 DNA reads TGTGCCAGCAGCTTGGGTGGGCTGGGTGATACGCAGTATTTT. Protein sequence: CASSLGGLGDTQYF.

V is TRBV4-2 and J is TRBJ1-5, with D maybe TRBD1 (5 bases). The germline V and J ends were trimmed by 4 bases and 2 bases, with 18 bases remaining between them. CDR3 length: 17 amino acids. Germline CDR1 and CDR2: LGHNA and YNFKEQ. CDR3 loop: CASSRGGTSRGNQPQHF. The CDR3 DNA sequence: TGTGCCAGCAGCCGAGGAGGGACCTCAAGGGGCAATCAGCCCCAGCATTTT.

The genes are TRBV5-1 and TRBJ1-1; no firm D call. Germline V gene lookup returns CDR1 SGHRS and CDR2 YFSETQ. The V end was cut by 4 bases, the J end by 3 bases, with 10 bases between. This CDR3 comprises 13 residues. CDR3 region: CASSLAHDTEAFF. The CDR3 DNA reads as TGCGCCAGCAGCCTTGCTCATGACACTGAAGCTTTCTTT.

This sequence joins TRBV15 and TRBJ1-1; D is ambiguous. CDR3 length equals 14 residues. The V end was cut by 1 base, the J end by 1 base, with 7 bases between. Germline lookup yields CDR1 LNHNV and CDR2 YYDKDF (reference sequence). The DNA of the CDR3 is TGTGCCACCAGCAGAGCATACGCGAACACTGAAGCTTTCTTT. Its translation is CATSRAYANTEAFF.

V gene TRBV6-6 combines with J gene TRBJ1-4, with no clear D. V lost 6 bases and J 3 bases, leaving 11 bases between the germline ends. Germline CDR1 reads MNHNY; CDR2 reads SVGAGI (reference sequence). The CDR3 extends over 14 amino acids. CDR3 sequence reads: CASSRGLSNEKLFF. As DNA, the CDR3 is TGTGCCAGCAGCCGAGGGTTGTCTAATGAAAAACTGTTTTTT.

In its sample, this clone was seen once. The chain uses TRBV6-4 and TRBJ2-1; tentative D call: TRBD1 (5 bases). The CDR3 totals 15 residues. Germline assignment: CDR1 MRHNA and CDR2 SNTAGT. The V and J ends lost 2 bases and 0 bases respectively, with 8 bases between them. The CDR3 nucleotides are TGTGCCAGCAGTGACAGGGGAACCTCCTACAATGAGCAGTTCTTC. Translation gives CASSDRGTSYNEQFF.

A single count supports this clone. The chain joins TRBV5-1 to TRBJ2-3, with TRBD2 matching over 10 bases. Germline CDR1 reads SGHRS; CDR2 reads YFSETQ. CDR3 length: 15 residues. V dropped 4 bases and J dropped 0; count of bases not matched to a gene: 2. The CDR3 DNA follows: TGCGCCAGCAGCGAACTAGCGGGGAGCACAGATACGCAGTATTTT. Residues: CASSELAGSTDTQYF.

V and J are TRBV7-2 and TRBJ2-1; D perhaps matches TRBD2 (6 bases). CDR3 length: 18 residues. The V end lost 3 bases, the J end lost 0 bases, and 18 bases lay between the germline ends. Germline loops: CDR1 SGHTA, CDR2 FQGNSA. This chain's CDR3 is CASSLTRTLGSSYNEQFF. The DNA of the CDR3 is TGTGCCAGCAGCTTGACTCGGACCCTCGGGAGCTCCTACAATGAGCAGTTCTTC.

The chain combines TRBV11-2 with TRBJ1-2; D not certain. The CDR3 sequence is 14 residues long. CDR1 is SGHAT and CDR2 is FQNNGV in the germline V gene. V dropped 5 bases and J dropped 4 bases, with 14 bases sitting between them. The CDR3 sequence is CASSAVSYLYGYTF. DNA for the CDR3: TGTGCCAGCAGCGCCGTTTCCTACCTCTATGGCTACACCTTC.

The V and J genes are TRBV1 and TRBJ2-1; the tabulated D call, TRBD2, remains unverified against the DNA. TRBV1 has pseudogene status. The CDR3 covers 17 residues. The CDR3 region has the DNA TGCACCAGCAGCCAAGATCTCCGGACTAGCGGGAGGCGCGAGCAGTTCTTC. It translates to CTSSQDLRTSGRREQFF.

J is TRBJ2-7 and V is TRBV12-3 or TRBV12-4, with unresolved D. The CDR3 is 12 amino acids. Trimming took off 6 bases at V and 0 bases at J, with 6 bases between the two ends. The CDR3 is CASRDCSYEQYV. The CDR3 DNA is TGTGCCAGCAGGGATTGCTCCTACGAGCAGTACGTC.

The chain links TRBV4-1 to TRBJ2-6; a weak D match, TRBD1 (8 bases). CDR1 is MGHRA and CDR2 is YSYEKL in the germline V gene. This CDR3 comprises 18 residues. Trimming cost V 4 bases and J 0 bases, with 16 bases left between them. The DNA for the CDR3 is TGCGCCAGCAGCCTCCTAACAGGGGGGGTCTCTGGGGCCAACGTCCTGACTTTC. It is translated as CASSLLTGGVSGANVLTF.

The chain has TRBV4-3 and TRBJ2-3; maybe TRBD2 (5 bases). This CDR3 contains 19 residues. V lost 1 base and J 0 bases, leaving 20 bases between the germline ends. Germline V gene sequence: CDR1 LGHNA, CDR2 YSLEER. CDR3 DNA: TGCGCCAGCAGCCAAGGGAGCGGTGGGCCTAACCCGAGCACAGATACGCAGTATTTT. Protein: CASSQGSGGPNPSTDTQYF.

The CDR3 here is CASNPLDSRNTEAFF. CDR3 nucleotides: TGTGCCAGTAACCCCCTCGATTCCCGGAACACTGAAGCTTTCTTT. The genes are TRBV19 and TRBJ1-1; D remains ambiguous. Germline-derived CDR1 and CDR2 are LNHDA and SQIVND (reference sequence). The CDR3 sequence is 15 residues long. V was cut by 7 bases and J by 1 base, with 16 bases left in between.

The gene calls are TRBV7-9 and TRBJ1-2; D possibly corresponds to TRBD1 (6 bases). The ends were cut back, 5 bases at V and 6 bases at J, with 10 bases in the middle. The CDR3 is made up of 12 amino acids. Germline CDR1 and CDR2: SEHNR and FQNEAQ (reference sequence). CDR3 DNA sequence: TGTGCCAGCAGCCCCAACAGGGATGGCTACACCTTC. Its protein product is CASSPNRDGYTF.

This sequence joins TRBV7-9 and TRBJ1-2, with unresolved D. Germline loops: CDR1 SEHNR, CDR2 FQNEAQ (reference sequence). Trimming took 4 bases from V and 5 from J, leaving 14 bases between them. This CDR3 comprises 14 residues. Written as DNA, the CDR3 is TGTGCCAGCAGCTCACAACGGGGTCAATATGGCTACACCTTC. Translation: CASSSQRGQYGYTF.

J is TRBJ2-7 and V is TRBV28, with D perhaps matching TRBD1 or TRBD2 (7 bases each). The CDR3 is made up of 15 amino acids. Germline V gives CDR1 MDHEN, CDR2 SYDVKM. Between the trimmed V and J ends, which lost 8 bases and 3 bases, there was a span of 20 bases. CDR3 nucleotides: TGTGCCAGCTCCCCGGGGGGACAGAGATTCTACGAGCAGTACTTC. Protein sequence: CASSPGGQRFYEQYF. Together with reference TRBV28 and TRBJ2-7, the CDR3 gives the full variable domain: DVKVTQSSRYLVKRTGEKVFLECVQDMDHENMFWYRQDPGLGLRLIYFSYDVKMKEKGDIPEGYSVSREKKERFSLILESASTNQTSMYLCASSPGGQRFYEQYFGPGTRLTVT.

Only a few counts were recorded for this clone. The V call is TRBV5-5, the J call TRBJ2-2; D is undetermined. Per the germline V gene, CDR1 is SGHKS and CDR2 is YYEKEE (reference sequence). The V gene lost 0 bases and the J gene lost 1 base, with 4 bases spanning the gap. This CDR3 is built from 14 residues. The CDR3 sequence: CASSLVGNTGELFF. The CDR3 nucleotides are TGTGCCAGCAGCTTGGTGGGGAACACCGGGGAGCTGTTTTTT.

This clone has a handful of counts. The chain links TRBV4-2 to TRBJ2-7, with a possible D match to TRBD1 (5 bases). In germline, CDR1 is LGHNA, CDR2 YNFKEQ. This CDR3 region has 14 residues. The V gene lost 2 bases and the J gene lost 1 base, with 9 bases spanning the gap. CDR3 sequence reads: CASSQWTQSYEQYF. CDR3 sequence (DNA): TGTGCCAGCAGCCAATGGACACAATCCTACGAGCAGTACTTC.

This chain joins TRBV27 and TRBJ2-1; 7 bases are a match to TRBD1. The germline V gene has CDR1 MNHEY and CDR2 SMNVEV (reference sequence). The length of the CDR3 is 14 residues. Unmatched junction bases numbered 5, after V lost 5 bases and J lost 4 bases. The chain's CDR3 is CASSEGALYNEQFF. The CDR3 coding sequence is TGTGCCAGCAGTGAGGGGGCTCTATACAATGAGCAGTTCTTC.

The V call is TRBV30, the J call TRBJ2-7; D is uncertain. Germline V gives CDR1 GTSNPN, CDR2 SVGIG (reference sequence). V lost 1 base, J lost 7 bases, and 5 bases lay in between. CDR3 size: 10 residues. In DNA form, the CDR3 reads TGTGCCTGGAGTGAGAAGGAGCAGTACTTC. Residues: CAWSEKEQYF. Supplemented by reference TRBV30 and TRBJ2-7, the full variable domain reads SQTIHQWPATLVQPVGSPLSLECTVEGTSNPNLYWYRQAAGRGLQLLFYSVGIGQISSEVPQNLSASRPQDRQFILSSKKLLLSDSGFYLCAWSEKEQYFGPGTRLTVT.

The V call is TRBV5-4, the J call TRBJ1-6, with a tentative D call TRBD1 (5 bases). There are 15 residues in the CDR3. Trimming removed 0 bases at V and 10 bases at J, with 14 bases between. Germline CDR1 is SGHNT and CDR2 is YYREEE (reference sequence). The DNA of the CDR3 is TGTGCCAGCAGCTTGGGTTGGGGGGTAGGCTCACCCCTCCACTTT. Encoded protein: CASSLGWGVGSPLHF.

The CDR3 is CASSVDRETEQYV. The CDR3 DNA reads as TGTGCCAGCAGTGTGGACAGGGAGACCGAGCAGTACGTC. The chain uses TRBV6-2 or TRBV6-3 and TRBJ2-7; 8 bases are shared with TRBD1. The CDR3 sequence is 13 residues long. Per germline, CDR1 MNHEY and CDR2 SVGEGT. Trimming at V came to 5 bases and at J to 6 bases, leaving 6 bases not matched to a gene.

The rearrangement uses TRBV19 and TRBJ1-5, with 8 nucleotides matching TRBD1. Germline trimming cut 8 bases from V and 5 bases from J; bases unmatched to any gene: 8. This CDR3 has 14 residues. From germline, CDR1 is LNHDA and CDR2 SQIVND (reference sequence). The CDR3 coding sequence is TGTGCCAGTGGTGGGGACAGGTCCTATCAGCCCCAGCATTTT. Its translation is CASGGDRSYQPQHF.